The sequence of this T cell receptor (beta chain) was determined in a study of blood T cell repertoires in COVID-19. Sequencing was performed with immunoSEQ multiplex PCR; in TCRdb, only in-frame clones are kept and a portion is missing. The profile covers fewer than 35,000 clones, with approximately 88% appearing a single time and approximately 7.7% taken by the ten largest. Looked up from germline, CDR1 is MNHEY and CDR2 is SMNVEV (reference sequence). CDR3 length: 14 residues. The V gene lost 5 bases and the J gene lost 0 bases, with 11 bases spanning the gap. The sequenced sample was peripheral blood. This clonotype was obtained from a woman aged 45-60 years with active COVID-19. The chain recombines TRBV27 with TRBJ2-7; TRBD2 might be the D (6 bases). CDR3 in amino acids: CASSPLAHSYEQYF. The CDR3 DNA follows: TGTGCCAGCAGTCCCCTAGCGCACTCCTACGAGCAGTACTTC.